This T cell receptor beta chain was obtained from a study of blood T cell repertoires in COVID-19. Across the study: Italy, Spain and the United States were the sources of the convalescent and acute COVID-19 samples.

This CDR3 is 15 amino acids long. Trimming removed 0 bases at V and 5 bases at J, with 14 bases between. The germline V gene has CDR1 SGHRS and CDR2 YFSETQ. Assay: immunoSEQ multiplex PCR; the TCRdb copy retains only in-frame clones and omits some. The sample shows about 250,000 clones, about nine tenths of them seen only once. Cohort 3 donors were reported recovered after two negative PCRs, clearance, or symptom resolution. The sequence was obtained from a man aged 18 to 29 who had recovered from COVID-19. Sequenced: PBMCs or T cells enriched from blood (not recorded which). The chain couples TRBV5-1 to TRBJ2-5; the D gene is possibly TRBD2 (7 bases). CDR3: CASSLAQGREETQYF. CDR3 bases: TGCGCCAGCAGCTTGGCCCAGGGGAGGGAGGAGACCCAGTACTTC.